This section outlines one T cell receptor (beta chain) sequence together with its context. Antigen: not known. The V end was cut by 8 bases, the J end by 3 bases, with 13 bases between. Germline V CDR1 and CDR2: MNHEY, SMNVEV (reference sequence). The CDR3 loop spans 14 amino acids. The data were produced by immunoSEQ multiplex PCR, yet TCRdb's version contains in-frame clones alone and is incomplete. The sample includes some 160,000 clones, roughly 90% of them seen just once. The data stem from a study of T cell responses to AZD1222 COVID-19 vaccine. Study-wide results and caveats: Vaccine-related CD4 TCRs covered spike, predominating at 160-218 and 743-854.

This TCR came from an adult who received the AZD1222 COVID-19 vaccine. The chain couples TRBV27 to TRBJ1-4; D unresolved. This sample comprised peripheral blood, obtained 28 days after the second AZD1222 dose. The DNA of the CDR3 is TGTGCCAGCCACCCTAAGGGTCCTAATGAAAAACTGTTTTTT. Translated, it gives CASHPKGPNEKLFF. Full variable domain (remainder filled in from reference TRBV27 and TRBJ1-4): EAQVTQNPRYLITVTGKKLTVTCSQNMNHEYMSWYRQDPGLGLRQIYYSMNVEVTDKGDVPEGYKVSRKEKRNFPLILESPSPNQTSLYFCASHPKGPNEKLFFGSGTQLSVL.